Presented here are 19 T cell receptor beta chains from one specimen sequenced in a study of beta chain features in type 1 diabetes. Reverse transcribing all isolated RNA meant expressed TCRB transcripts were sequenced. Sequencing used immunoSEQ multiplex PCR; TCRdb keeps in-frame clones, though not all of them. Found here are around 190,000 clones, 10% to 15% of them singletons; the top ten hold 0.62%. What was sequenced was central memory CD4+ T cells from blood. The origin of the receptors is a woman aged 18-35 years in good health.

The chain combines TRBV15 with TRBJ2-1; TRBD1 aligns across 8 bases. Germline V CDR1 and CDR2: LNHNV, YYDKDF (reference sequence). The V and J ends lost 3 bases and 6 bases, in that order; junction bases with no gene match: 4. The CDR3 totals 14 residues. CDR3 in amino acids: CATSSGQGTNEQFF. The CDR3 nucleotides are TGTGCCACCAGCAGTGGACAGGGAACCAATGAGCAGTTCTTC.

The table lists this clone with a few counts. A much more abundant neighbour one base away suggests this may be a read error. The V and J genes are TRBV2 and TRBJ1-2; 7 bases line up with TRBD1. The V gene's germline CDR1 is SNHLY and CDR2 FYNNEI. CDR3 length equals 13 residues. Trimming at V came to 6 bases and at J to 4 bases, leaving 5 bases not matched to a gene. As DNA, the CDR3 is TGTGCCAGCAGCCGGGACAGCTTCTATGGCTACACCTTC. This sequence encodes CASSRDSFYGYTF.

The chain combines TRBV6-5 with TRBJ2-1, with TRBD2 as a possible D gene (5 bases). The germline V gene has CDR1 MNHEY and CDR2 SVGAGI. The CDR3 runs 13 residues. V dropped 6 bases and J dropped 12 bases, with 18 bases sitting between them. The CDR3 DNA is TGTGCCAGCAGAGAAGGCATCAGCGGAGGGCAGTTCTTC. Amino acids: CASREGISGGQFF.

In this sample, this clone turned up a few times. The V gene is TRBV7-2, the J gene TRBJ2-7; 12 bases agree with TRBD2. The CDR3 has 16 amino acids. The trim removed 3 bases at V and 2 bases at J, leaving 5 bases unmatched. CDR1 is SGHTA and CDR2 is FQGNSA in the germline V gene. The CDR3 DNA reads TGTGCCAGCAGCTTCGGACTAGCGGGACAGACCTACGAGCAGTACTTC. Its translation is CASSFGLAGQTYEQYF.

This clone was recorded a few times. The CDR3 protein is CASSPDRVQRETQYF. The CDR3 coding sequence is TGTGCCAGCAGCCCGGACAGGGTTCAAAGGGAGACCCAGTACTTC. J is TRBJ2-5 and V is TRBV5-4, with 8 nucleotides matching TRBD1. Trimming at V came to 4 bases and at J to 5 bases, leaving 10 bases not matched to a gene. The CDR3 loop spans 15 amino acids. Germline loops: CDR1 SGHNT, CDR2 YYREEE (reference sequence).

The rearrangement joins TRBV4-3 to TRBJ1-1; TRBD1 is a possible D gene (6 bases). V lost 1 base to trimming and J lost 3 bases, with 12 bases between them. Looked up from germline, CDR1 is LGHNA and CDR2 is YSLEER. The CDR3 has 15 residues. Here the CDR3 DNA reads TGCGCCAGCAGCCAAGTATGGGGGCGGGACACTGAAGCTTTCTTT. This sequence encodes CASSQVWGRDTEAFF.

The chain uses TRBV27 and TRBJ1-4, with D uncertain. Trimming took 6 bases from V and 8 from J, leaving 19 bases between them. This CDR3 region has 15 residues. Germline CDR1 MNHEY, CDR2 SMNVEV (reference sequence). CDR3 protein: CASSRKGLGGEKLFF. The CDR3 nucleotides read TGTGCCAGCAGCCGAAAAGGACTGGGAGGAGAAAAACTGTTTTTT.

V is TRBV5-4 and J is TRBJ1-5, with 9 bases matching TRBD1. This CDR3 comprises 16 residues. Per germline, CDR1 SGHNT and CDR2 YYREEE (reference sequence). V lost 2 bases to trimming and J lost 7 bases; unmatched junction nucleotides: 10. CDR3 amino acids: CASSFFGTGKSQPQHF. The CDR3 nucleotides are TGTGCCAGCAGCTTTTTCGGGACAGGGAAAAGCCAGCCCCAGCATTTT.

This chain links TRBV30 with TRBJ2-5; unclear D gene. Trimming removed 3 bases at V and 5 bases at J, with 10 bases between. The V gene's germline CDR1 is GTSNPN and CDR2 SVGIG (reference sequence). This CDR3 spans 12 amino acids. DNA for the CDR3: TGTGCCTGGAGCAGGAAGCAGGAGACCCAGTACTTC. Encoded protein: CAWSRKQETQYF.

This chain connects TRBV29-1 to TRBJ2-2; 9 bases match TRBD1. The germline gives CDR1 SQVTM, CDR2 ANQGSEA. The CDR3 runs 15 residues. Trimming took 6 bases from V and 4 from J; bases not matched to a gene: 9. The CDR3 DNA follows: TGCAGCGTGATCCGGGACAGGGTTGGCACCGGGGAGCTGTTTTTT. Protein sequence: CSVIRDRVGTGELFF.

The chain combines TRBV14 with TRBJ2-1, with 9 bases identical to TRBD2. Trimming at V came to 5 bases and at J to 3 bases, leaving 5 bases not matched to a gene. Per the germline V gene, CDR1 is SGHDN and CDR2 is FVKESK. This CDR3 comprises 15 residues. CDR3 in amino acids: CASSDGLAYYNEQFF. The CDR3 bases are TGTGCCAGCAGCGATGGACTAGCGTACTACAATGAGCAGTTCTTC.

J is TRBJ2-1 and V is TRBV10-3; 8 nucleotides line up with TRBD1. Germline assignment: CDR1 ENHRY and CDR2 SYGVKD. The CDR3 is 15 amino acids. With V trimmed by 0 bases and J by 7 bases, 5 bases remained unmatched. The chain's CDR3 is CAISESGQGNNEQFF. The DNA of the CDR3 is TGTGCCATCAGTGAGTCCGGACAGGGTAATAATGAGCAGTTCTTC.

This chain uses TRBV25-1 with TRBJ2-7; perhaps TRBD2 as D (5 bases). The CDR3 runs 15 residues. Germline CDR1 is MGHDK and CDR2 is SYGVNS. Deletions cut 3 bases from V and 2 bases from J, with 14 bases between. The DNA of the CDR3 is TGTGCCAGCAGTGAGTCGACTACCTCAGCCTACGAGCAGTACTTC. This translates into CASSESTTSAYEQYF.

The table lists this clone with a few counts. V gene TRBV30 combines with J gene TRBJ2-5, with TRBD2 as a possible D gene (5 bases). This CDR3 contains 14 residues. The germline V gene has CDR1 GTSNPN and CDR2 SVGIG (reference sequence). Trimming left V 4 bases short and J 0 bases short, with 12 bases between. CDR3 DNA: TGTGCCTGGAAGGGCGGGTTGTACCAAGAGACCCAGTACTTC. Translation gives CAWKGGLYQETQYF.

The chain is built from TRBV18 and TRBJ2-5; 7 positions match TRBD1. The trim removed 3 bases at V and 0 bases at J, leaving 4 bases unmatched. The germline CDR1 and CDR2 sequences are KGHSH and LQKENI. The CDR3 length is 15 residues. CDR3 DNA sequence: TGTGCCAGCTCACCGGACAGGAGACACCAAGAGACCCAGTACTTC. It yields the protein CASSPDRRHQETQYF. The full variable domain, with the rest looked up from reference TRBV18 and TRBJ2-5, is NAGVMQNPRHLVRRRGQEARLRCSPMKGHSHVYWYRQLPEEGLKFMVYLQKENIIDESGMPKERFSAEFPKEGPSILRIQQVVRGDSAAYFCASSPDRRHQETQYFGPGTRLLVL.

In this sample, this clone turned up a few times. V is TRBV30 and J is TRBJ2-6, with 10 bases fitting TRBD1. There are 16 residues in the CDR3. Germline CDR1 is GTSNPN and CDR2 is SVGIG (reference sequence). V trimming: 5 bases; J trimming: 0 bases; junction bases outside the gene matches: 4. CDR3 residues: CAWAGQGNSGANVLTF. For the CDR3, the DNA is TGTGCCTGGGCGGGACAGGGGAACTCTGGGGCCAACGTCCTGACTTTC.

This clone was seen only a few times. The CDR3 DNA is TGTGCCTGGGCTAGCGGGAGGACGGGGACCGGGGAGCTGTTTTTT. Translating gives CAWASGRTGTGELFF. The genes are TRBV30 and TRBJ2-2, with 11 bases aligning to TRBD2. With 5 bases clipped from V and 5 bases from J, the junction kept 7 bases outside the gene matches. Germline-derived CDR1 and CDR2 are GTSNPN and SVGIG (reference sequence). CDR3 length equals 15 residues.

This clone was recorded a few times. The rearrangement links TRBV30 to TRBJ1-3; a weak D match, TRBD1 (5 bases). The CDR3 totals 14 residues. V lost 2 bases to trimming and J lost 1 base, with 9 bases between them. Germline V gene sequence: CDR1 GTSNPN, CDR2 SVGIG (reference sequence). The CDR3 region is CAWSFRTSGNTIYF. The DNA for the CDR3 is TGTGCCTGGAGTTTTAGGACATCTGGAAACACCATATATTTT.

This sequence joins TRBV28 and TRBJ2-5; 7 bases are a match to TRBD1. The J segment lost 6 bases and the V segment lost 8 bases, leaving 12 bases of the junction unmatched. CDR1 MDHEN and CDR2 SYDVKM come from the germline V gene. The CDR3 runs to 14 residues. The CDR3 here is CASRRTGLGKTQYF. The CDR3 nucleotides read TGTGCCAGCCGCCGGACAGGACTGGGGAAGACCCAGTACTTC.